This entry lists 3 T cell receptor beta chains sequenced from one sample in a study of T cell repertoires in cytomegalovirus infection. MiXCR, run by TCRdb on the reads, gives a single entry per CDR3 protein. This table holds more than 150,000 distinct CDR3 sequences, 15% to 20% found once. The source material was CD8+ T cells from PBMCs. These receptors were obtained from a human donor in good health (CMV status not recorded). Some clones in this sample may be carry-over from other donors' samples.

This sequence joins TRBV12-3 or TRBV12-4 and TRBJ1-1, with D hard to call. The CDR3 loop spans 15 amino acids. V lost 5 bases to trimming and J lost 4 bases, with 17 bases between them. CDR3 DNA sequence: TGTGCCAGCAGTCCTTTTGACGGACTATTCACTGAAGCTTTCTTT. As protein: CASSPFDGLFTEAFF.

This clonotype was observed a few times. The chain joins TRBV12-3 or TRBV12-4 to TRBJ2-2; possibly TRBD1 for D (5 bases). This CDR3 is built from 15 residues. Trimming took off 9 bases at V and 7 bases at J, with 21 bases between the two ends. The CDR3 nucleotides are TGTGCCAGTCTCCCCCCCCAGGGATCAAACGGGGAGCTGTTTTTT. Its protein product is CASLPPQGSNGELFF.

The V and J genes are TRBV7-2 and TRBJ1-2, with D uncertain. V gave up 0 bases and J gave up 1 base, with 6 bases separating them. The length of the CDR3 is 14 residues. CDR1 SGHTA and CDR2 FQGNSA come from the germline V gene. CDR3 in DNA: TGTGCCAGCAGCTTAGCTGAATTTAACTATGGCTACACCTTC. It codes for CASSLAEFNYGYTF. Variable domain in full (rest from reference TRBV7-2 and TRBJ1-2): GAGVSQSPSNKVTEKGKDVELRCDPISGHTALYWYRQSLGQGLEFLIYFQGNSAPDKSGLPSDRFSAERTGGSVSTLTIQRTQQEDSAVYLCASSLAEFNYGYTFGSGTRLTVV.